These 21 T cell receptor beta chains originate from one sample sequenced in a study of cytomegalovirus exposure and HLA in healthy donors. Only in-frame clones appear in the TCRdb table, and some are missing; sequencing was by immunoSEQ multiplex PCR. The sample has about 120,000 clones, nearly 90% seen once; the top ten hold around 1.1%. Sequencing was done on a sample of PBMCs. All receptors derive from a woman younger than 30 in good health and CMV-seronegative.

The chain recombines TRBV30 with TRBJ2-3; the D is unclear. Trimming left V 3 bases short and J 1 base short, with 2 bases between. The germline gives CDR1 GTSNPN, CDR2 SVGIG (reference sequence). CDR3 length: 11 amino acids. The CDR3 coding sequence is TGTGCCTGGAGCGGCACAGATACGCAGTATTTT. As protein: CAWSGTDTQYF.

The chain links TRBV27 to TRBJ1-3; 7 bases line up with TRBD1. The junction had 1 base not matched to a gene; V was cut back by 6 bases and J by 2 bases. This CDR3 region has 13 residues. Germline loops: CDR1 MNHEY, CDR2 SMNVEV (reference sequence). Written as DNA, the CDR3 is TGTGCCAGCAGCAGGGGGACTGGAAACACCATATATTTT. Translating gives CASSRGTGNTIYF.

The chain uses TRBV5-1 and TRBJ2-1; 14 positions match TRBD2. Germline-derived CDR1 and CDR2 are SGHRS and YFSETQ. This CDR3 is built from 13 residues. The ends lost 10 bases at V and 5 bases at J; junction bases unmatched: 2. The CDR3 here is CAGTSGGNNEQFF. In DNA, the CDR3 is TGCGCCGGGACTAGCGGGGGAAACAATGAGCAGTTCTTC.

The rearrangement joins TRBV4-2 to TRBJ2-7; 15 nucleotides line up with TRBD2. Germline values: CDR1 LGHNA, CDR2 YNFKEQ. The CDR3 sequence is 17 residues long. The J segment lost 2 bases and the V segment lost 3 bases, leaving 5 bases of the junction unmatched. The CDR3 DNA sequence: TGTGCCAGCAGCCAGGAAGGGACTAGCGGGAGGCCCTACGAGCAGTACTTC. Its protein is CASSQEGTSGRPYEQYF.

This clone was seen only once. This chain joins TRBV27 and TRBJ2-1; 11 bases match TRBD2. The CDR3 extends over 18 amino acids. V trimming: 1 base; J trimming: 2 bases; junction bases outside the gene matches: 7. From germline, CDR1 is MNHEY and CDR2 SMNVEV (reference sequence). CDR3 DNA: TGTGCCAGCAGTTTATTCATTAGACTAGCGGGACCCTACAATGAGCAGTTCTTC. Protein product: CASSLFIRLAGPYNEQFF.

The V call is TRBV6-5, the J call TRBJ1-2; D unclear. CDR1 and CDR2 from the germline V gene are MNHEY and SVGAGI. The ends were cut back, 2 bases at V and 5 bases at J, with 9 bases in the middle. This CDR3 has 13 residues. CDR3 amino acids: CASSYESGYGYTF. In DNA form, the CDR3 reads TGTGCCAGCAGTTACGAGTCAGGTTATGGCTACACCTTC.

This chain joins TRBV4-3 and TRBJ1-2, with TRBD1 matching 8 bases. CDR1 and CDR2 (germline): LGHNA, YSLEER. V lost 0 bases to trimming and J lost 4 bases; unmatched junction nucleotides: 7. This CDR3 comprises 16 residues. The CDR3 loop reads CASSQDIRGRSYGYTF. The CDR3, as DNA: TGCGCCAGCAGCCAAGACATCAGGGGGCGCAGCTATGGCTACACCTTC.

The chain joins TRBV30 to TRBJ1-2, with D unresolved. The V gene lost 0 bases and the J gene lost 4 bases, with 9 bases spanning the gap. Germline CDR1 GTSNPN, CDR2 SVGIG (reference sequence). CDR3 length equals 13 residues. CDR3 DNA: TGTGCCTGGAGTGTGGGCCAAGGCTATGGCTACACCTTC. Its protein is CAWSVGQGYGYTF.

V is TRBV11-3 and J is TRBJ1-6; 9 bases align to TRBD1. V was pared by 5 bases and J by 7 bases, with 0 bases of the junction left unmatched. Germline values: CDR1 SGHNT, CDR2 YENEEA. This CDR3 spans 13 amino acids. The CDR3 is CASSDRGNSPLHF. For the CDR3, the DNA is TGTGCCAGCAGCGACAGGGGGAATTCACCCCTCCACTTT.

There are a few counts of this clone. The chain joins TRBV5-6 to TRBJ1-2; no definite D call. CDR3 length: 11 amino acids. Germline CDR1 and CDR2: SGHDT and YYEEEE. Trimming took off 3 bases at V and 2 bases at J, with 2 bases between the two ends. The CDR3 sequence is CASSSNYGYTF. The CDR3 nucleotides are TGTGCCAGCAGCTCAAACTATGGCTACACCTTC.

The rearrangement joins TRBV5-1 to TRBJ2-1, with 15 bases matching TRBD2. Per the germline V gene, CDR1 is SGHRS and CDR2 is YFSETQ. J was trimmed by 0 bases and V by 4 bases; bases with no gene match: 14. CDR3 length equals 21 residues. The CDR3 sequence: CASSLGLGTSGGPSSYNEQFF. DNA of the CDR3: TGCGCCAGCAGCCTGGGGTTGGGGACTAGCGGGGGGCCGAGCTCCTACAATGAGCAGTTCTTC.

The chain combines TRBV28 with TRBJ2-3; a weak D match, TRBD1 (6 bases). The germline CDR1 and CDR2 sequences are MDHEN and SYDVKM. The CDR3 extends over 16 amino acids. Trimming shortened V by 6 bases and J by 3 bases, and 19 bases separated the two germline ends. CDR3 sequence reads: CASSALLQGSTDTQYF. As DNA, the CDR3 is TGTGCCAGCAGCGCACTCTTACAGGGTTCAACAGATACGCAGTATTTT.

The gene calls are TRBV2 and TRBJ2-1; D gene uncertain. The CDR3 covers 16 residues. Trimming left V 3 bases short and J 0 bases short, with 12 bases between. Germline V lookup: CDR1 SNHLY, CDR2 FYNNEI. CDR3 nucleotides: TGTGCCAGCAGTGAGATCATAATTAGCTCCTACAATGAGCAGTTCTTC. Residues: CASSEIIISSYNEQFF.

The V call is TRBV9, the J call TRBJ2-5; 8 bases are shared with TRBD2. The CDR3 has 17 amino acids. V was pared by 4 bases and J by 5 bases, with 16 bases of the junction left unmatched. CDR1 is SGDLS, CDR2 YYNGEE, per germline. CDR3: CASSQQDRPAGEETQYF. The CDR3 DNA is TGTGCCAGCAGCCAACAGGATCGCCCAGCGGGAGAGGAGACCCAGTACTTC.

The chain couples TRBV4-1 to TRBJ2-1; weak D call: TRBD1 (5 bases). V gave up 2 bases and J gave up 12 bases, with 20 bases separating them. The V gene's germline CDR1 is MGHRA and CDR2 YSYEKL. There are 15 residues in the CDR3. The chain's CDR3 is CASSQRGSPPVLQFF. CDR3 nucleotide sequence: TGCGCCAGCAGCCAAAGGGGATCGCCACCGGTGTTGCAGTTCTTC.

The chain carries TRBV7-2 and TRBJ2-1; possibly TRBD1 for D (6 bases). The CDR3 extends over 16 amino acids. Germline V CDR1 and CDR2: SGHTA, FQGNSA. The ends were cut back, 5 bases at V and 2 bases at J, with 16 bases in the middle. DNA of the CDR3: TGTGCCAGCAGCCCGCACAGGGTGCGCACCTACAATGAGCAGTTCTTC. Amino acid sequence: CASSPHRVRTYNEQFF.

This chain uses TRBV6-1 with TRBJ1-5; D is uncertain. Germline CDR1 reads MNHNS; CDR2 reads SASEGT. The CDR3 is made up of 14 amino acids. Trimming removed 7 bases from V and 0 bases from J, with 10 bases in between. Here the CDR3 DNA reads TGTGCCAGCAACACGATCGATAGCAATCAGCCCCAGCATTTT. Amino acids: CASNTIDSNQPQHF.

This clone was counted between two and nine times. The chain uses TRBV6-6 and TRBJ1-4, with 7 bases that match TRBD1. J was trimmed by 2 bases and V by 6 bases; bases with no gene match: 6. Germline V gives CDR1 MNHNY, CDR2 SVGAGI (reference sequence). The CDR3 extends over 15 amino acids. The CDR3 region is CASSPRGVTNEKLFF. Here the CDR3 DNA reads TGTGCCAGCAGCCCCAGGGGGGTCACTAATGAAAAACTGTTTTTT.

The chain couples TRBV18 to TRBJ2-7; 10 bases are a match to TRBD1. The CDR3 runs to 14 residues. Germline trimming cut 4 bases from V and 4 bases from J; bases unmatched to any gene: 4. Germline-derived CDR1 and CDR2 are KGHSH and LQKENI. CDR3 sequence (DNA): TGTGCCAGCTCACTACGACAGGGGGCTTACGAGCAGTACTTC. Protein product: CASSLRQGAYEQYF.

V and J are TRBV5-6 and TRBJ2-2; 9 bases fit TRBD1. Germline lookup yields CDR1 SGHDT and CDR2 YYEEEE. The trim removed 5 bases at V and 5 bases at J, leaving 7 bases unmatched. The length of the CDR3 is 15 residues. CDR3 loop: CASSSQGARTGELFF. In DNA form, the CDR3 reads TGTGCCAGCAGTTCACAGGGGGCGAGGACCGGGGAGCTGTTTTTT.

This chain links TRBV2 with TRBJ1-2; D is unclear. The V gene lost 6 bases and the J gene lost 14 bases, with 16 bases spanning the gap. This CDR3 is built from 11 residues. Germline CDR1 SNHLY, CDR2 FYNNEI. CDR3 nucleotide sequence: TGTGCCAGCAGAAACGGACCCCCGGGGACCTTC. Translation: CASRNGPPGTF.